This TCR beta chain was obtained from a study of cytomegalovirus exposure and HLA in healthy donors (dated by TCRdb to about 2017). For context, the study as a whole: According to a later analysis, one platform produced both the roughly 120 validation repertoires and the 720 or so repertoires of the first cohort. The study combined high-throughput TCR immunosequencing, statistical association of individual TCRs with disease status, and machine learning to predict cytomegalovirus infection status. The study was designed to test whether signatures of past pathogen exposure could be identified by cataloging public T cell receptors. In addition to the first cohort of 666 subjects, a separate validation cohort of 120 different subjects was used. The study at large found these results: The study listed approximately 150 TCR beta chains as associated with cytomegalovirus. In both the original and validation cohorts, the classifier was reported to diagnose cytomegalovirus status with high specificity and sensitivity. Subsequent analysis determined that TCRs grouped into clusters in the first cohort also showed a tendency toward co-occurrence across the 130 or so validation repertoires, and 85% to 95% of cluster scores exceeded 0. Most TCR sequences were seen in very few donors, while some public TCRs were found in many individuals. A later analysis lacked HLA typing for the validation cohort, so it scored co-occurrence in that cohort across all 120 or so repertoires. The authors suggested that the approach could potentially be generalized to other disease states and immunological phenotypes. Three of the identified cytomegalovirus-associated TCR beta chains were confirmed in vitro to be specific for cytomegalovirus antigens.

The library was prepared using the immunoSEQ multiplex PCR assay. Per the original workflow: To diagnose cytomegalovirus status from the catalog of TCR beta chain sequences, a statistical classification framework was built. TCRdb holds this immuneACCESS table with in-frame rearrangements only. Some clones are missing; in checked studies, unresolved V genes explain under half, and the rest has no known cause. V and J calls plus clone size are reproduced from that table; the DNA served to infer D and trimming. The sample yields roughly 150,000 clones; about nine tenths were counted once. In total, the top ten clones hold more than 3.5% of the sample. Separate from the roughly 650-subject first cohort, the validation cohort of more than 90 subjects was the group to which the donors belonged. Details on this clone: Its antigen is unknown. Per-base quality was not reported, and no clone a single base away is much larger than it.

Source material: PBMCs. This receptor was taken from a man between 18 and 29 years old in good health and CMV-seropositive.

DNA sequence: TGTGCCAGCAGTTCGGGACAGACCTACGAGCAGTACTTC. This translates into CASSSGQTYEQYF. The rearrangement combines TRBV6-1 with TRBJ2-7, and 7 bases in between align with TRBD1. The CDR3 holds 13 amino acids from the cysteine to the phenylalanine. Left in the record is the CDR3 DNA by itself, 39 bases read in frame from the first base. According to the germline V gene, CDR1 reads MNHNS and CDR2 reads SASEGT. V lost 5 bases and J lost 2 bases, and the count of bases not matched to a germline gene is 3.